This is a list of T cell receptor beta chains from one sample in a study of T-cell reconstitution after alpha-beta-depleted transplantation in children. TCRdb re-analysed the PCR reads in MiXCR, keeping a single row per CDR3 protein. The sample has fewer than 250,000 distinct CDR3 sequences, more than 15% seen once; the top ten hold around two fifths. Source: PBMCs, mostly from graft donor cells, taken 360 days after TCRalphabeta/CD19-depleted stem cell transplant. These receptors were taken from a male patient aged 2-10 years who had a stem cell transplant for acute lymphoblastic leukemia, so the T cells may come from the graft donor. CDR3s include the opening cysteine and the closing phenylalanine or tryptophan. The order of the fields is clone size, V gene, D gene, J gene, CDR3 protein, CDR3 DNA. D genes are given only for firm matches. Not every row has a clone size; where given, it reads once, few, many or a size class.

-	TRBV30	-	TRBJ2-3	CAWTGNSFTDTQYF	TGTGCCTGGACAGGCAACTCCTTCACAGATACGCAGTATTTT
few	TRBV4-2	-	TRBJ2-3	CASSQAGTTDTQYF	TGTGCCAGCAGCCAAGCGGGGACCACAGATACGCAGTATTTT
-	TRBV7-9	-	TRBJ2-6	CASSSASPPGANVLTF	TGTGCCAGCAGCTCGGCCAGTCCTCCTGGGGCCAACGTCCTGACTTTC
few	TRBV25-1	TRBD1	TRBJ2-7	CASRRTGTGAYEQYF	TGTGCCAGCAGACGAACCGGGACAGGGGCCTACGAGCAGTACTTC
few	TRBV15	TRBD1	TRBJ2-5	CATSRDGQGGETQYF	TGTGCCACCAGCAGAGACGGACAGGGCGGAGAGACCCAGTACTTC
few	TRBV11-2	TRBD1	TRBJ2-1	CASSPVPGQHYNEQFF	TGTGCCAGCAGTCCTGTCCCGGGACAGCACTACAATGAGCAGTTCTTC
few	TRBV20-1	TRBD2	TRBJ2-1	CSARIPHSGGPHNEQFF	TGCAGTGCTAGAATCCCCCACAGCGGGGGGCCCCACAATGAGCAGTTCTTC
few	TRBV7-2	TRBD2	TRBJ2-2	CASSWSGGGAPGELFF	TGTGCCAGCAGCTGGTCTGGCGGGGGGGCCCCCGGGGAGCTGTTTTTT
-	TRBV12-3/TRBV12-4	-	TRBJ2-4	CASSLGSQKNIQYF	TGTGCCAGCAGTTTAGGGTCACAAAAAAACATTCAGTACTTC
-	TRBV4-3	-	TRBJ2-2	CASTPFVGTGELFF	TGCGCCAGCACCCCTTTTGTGGGCACCGGGGAGCTGTTTTTT
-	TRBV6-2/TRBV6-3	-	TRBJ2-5	CATTWTVEETQYF	TGTGCCACGACATGGACTGTGGAAGAGACCCAGTACTTC
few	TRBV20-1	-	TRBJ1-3	CSASRLGAPGNTIYF	TGCAGTGCTAGTCGGTTGGGGGCGCCTGGAAACACCATATATTTT
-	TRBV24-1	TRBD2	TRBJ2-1	CATSDFRASGSSEQFF	TGTGCCACCAGTGATTTTCGCGCTAGCGGGAGTTCTGAGCAGTTCTTC
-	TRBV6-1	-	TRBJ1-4	CASRSQGLANEKLFF	TGTGCCAGCAGGTCCCAGGGGCTGGCTAATGAAAAACTGTTTTTT
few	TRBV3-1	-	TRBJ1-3	CASSQVGGTGNTIYF	TGTGCCAGCAGCCAAGTCGGGGGTACTGGAAACACCATATATTTT
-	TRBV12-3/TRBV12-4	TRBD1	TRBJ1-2	CASSEDRVGYTF	TGTGCCAGCAGCGAAGACAGGGTTGGCTACACCTTC
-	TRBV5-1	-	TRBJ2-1	CASSFRIQGGNEQFF	TGCGCCAGCAGCTTCCGAATCCAAGGGGGGAATGAGCAGTTCTTC
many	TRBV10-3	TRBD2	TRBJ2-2	CAIGTRTSGGSNGELFF	TGTGCCATCGGAACCCGGACTAGCGGGGGGTCAAACGGGGAGCTGTTTTTT
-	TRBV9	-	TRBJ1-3	CASSVSPVGNTIYF	TGTGCCAGCAGCGTATCCCCGGTTGGAAACACCATATATTTT
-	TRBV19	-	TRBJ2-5	CASAAVVRETQYF	TGTGCCAGTGCAGCGGTAGTCAGGGAGACCCAGTACTTC
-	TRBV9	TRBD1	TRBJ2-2	CASSQRTGFTGELFF	TGTGCCAGCAGCCAAAGGACAGGTTTCACCGGGGAGCTGTTTTTT
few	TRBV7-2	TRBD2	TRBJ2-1	CASSLRAGGLDEQFF	TGTGCCAGCAGCCTGAGGGCGGGGGGGCTGGATGAGCAGTTCTTC
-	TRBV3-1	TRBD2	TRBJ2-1	CASSQDLSGGAYNEQFF	TGTGCCAGCAGCCAAGATCTTAGCGGGGGGGCCTACAATGAGCAGTTCTTC
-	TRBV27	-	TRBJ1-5	CASSLLGDQPQHF	TGTGCCAGCAGTTTATTAGGGGATCAGCCCCAGCATTTT
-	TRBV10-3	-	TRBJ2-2	CAISDEVKWKTTGELFF	TGTGCCATCAGTGATGAGGTCAAATGGAAGACCACCGGGGAGCTGTTTTTT